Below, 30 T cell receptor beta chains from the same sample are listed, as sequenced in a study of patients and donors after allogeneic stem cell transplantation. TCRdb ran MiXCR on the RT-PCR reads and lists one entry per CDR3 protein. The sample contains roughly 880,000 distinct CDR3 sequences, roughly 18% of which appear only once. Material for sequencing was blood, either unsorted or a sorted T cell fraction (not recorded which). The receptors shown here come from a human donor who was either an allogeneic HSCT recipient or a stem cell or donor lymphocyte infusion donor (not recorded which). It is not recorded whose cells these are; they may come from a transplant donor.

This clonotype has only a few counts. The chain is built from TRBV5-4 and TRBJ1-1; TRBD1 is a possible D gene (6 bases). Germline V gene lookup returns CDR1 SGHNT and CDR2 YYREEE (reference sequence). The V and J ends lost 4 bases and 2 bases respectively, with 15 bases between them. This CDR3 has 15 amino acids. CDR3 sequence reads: CASSPKTGINTEAFF. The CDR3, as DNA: TGTGCCAGCAGCCCGAAGACAGGCATTAACACTGAAGCTTTCTTT.

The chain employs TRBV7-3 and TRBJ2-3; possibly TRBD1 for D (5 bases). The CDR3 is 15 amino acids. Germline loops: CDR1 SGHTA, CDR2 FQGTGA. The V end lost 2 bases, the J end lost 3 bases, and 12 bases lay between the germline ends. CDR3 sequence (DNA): TGTGCCAGCAGCTTATTGCAGGGTTGGACAGATACGCAGTATTTT. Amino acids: CASSLLQGWTDTQYF. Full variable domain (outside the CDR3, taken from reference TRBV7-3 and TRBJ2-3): GAGVSQTPSNKVTEKGKYVELRCDPISGHTALYWYRQSLGQGPEFLIYFQGTGAADDSGLPNDRFFAVRPEGSVSTLKIQRTERGDSAVYLCASSLLQGWTDTQYFGPGTRLTVL.

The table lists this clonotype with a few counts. CDR3 DNA sequence: TGCAGTGCTAGAGAAGGGGTAGCGGGAGGGTCCAAAAACATTCAGTACTTC. This codes for CSAREGVAGGSKNIQYF. V usage is TRBV20-1 and J usage is TRBJ2-4, with 11 bases lining up with TRBD2. CDR3 length: 17 residues. CDR1 DFQATT and CDR2 SNEGSKA come from the germline V gene (reference sequence). Trimming took 0 bases from V and 2 from J; bases not matched to a gene: 6.

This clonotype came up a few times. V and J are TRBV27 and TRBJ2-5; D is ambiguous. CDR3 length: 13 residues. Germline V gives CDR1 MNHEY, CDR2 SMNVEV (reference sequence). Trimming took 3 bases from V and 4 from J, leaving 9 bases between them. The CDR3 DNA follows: TGTGCCAGCAGTTTCTGGTGGGGAGAGACCCAGTACTTC. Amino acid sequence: CASSFWWGETQYF.

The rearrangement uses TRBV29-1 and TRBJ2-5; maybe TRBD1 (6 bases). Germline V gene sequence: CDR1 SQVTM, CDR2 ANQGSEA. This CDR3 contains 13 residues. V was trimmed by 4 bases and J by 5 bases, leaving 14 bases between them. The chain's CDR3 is CSVGSRGGETQYF. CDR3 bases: TGCAGCGTTGGAAGCAGGGGTGGTGAGACCCAGTACTTC. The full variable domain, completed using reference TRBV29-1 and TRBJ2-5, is SAVISQKPSRDICQRGTSLTIQCQVDSQVTMMFWYRQQPGQSLTLIATANQGSEATYESGFVIDKFPISRPNLTFSTLTVSNMSPEDSSIYLCSVGSRGGETQYFGPGTRLLVL.

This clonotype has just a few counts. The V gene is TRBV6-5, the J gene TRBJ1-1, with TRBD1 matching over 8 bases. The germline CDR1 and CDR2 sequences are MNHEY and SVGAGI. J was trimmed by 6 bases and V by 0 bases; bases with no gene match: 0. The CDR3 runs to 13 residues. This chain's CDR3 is CASSYSTGAEAFF. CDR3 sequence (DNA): TGTGCCAGCAGTTACTCGACAGGGGCTGAAGCTTTCTTT.

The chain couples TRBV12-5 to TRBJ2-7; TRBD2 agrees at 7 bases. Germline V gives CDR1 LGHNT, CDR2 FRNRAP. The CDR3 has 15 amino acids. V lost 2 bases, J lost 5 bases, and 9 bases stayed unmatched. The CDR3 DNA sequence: TGTGCTAGTGGTTTGTCGGGCGGGAGAGGTCACGAGCAGTACTTC. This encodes CASGLSGGRGHEQYF. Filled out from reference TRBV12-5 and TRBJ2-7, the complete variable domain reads DARVTQTPRHKVTEMGQEVTMRCQPILGHNTVFWYRQTMMQGLELLAYFRNRAPLDDSGMPKDRFSAEMPDATLATLKIQPSEPRDSAVYFCASGLSGGRGHEQYFGPGTRLTVT.

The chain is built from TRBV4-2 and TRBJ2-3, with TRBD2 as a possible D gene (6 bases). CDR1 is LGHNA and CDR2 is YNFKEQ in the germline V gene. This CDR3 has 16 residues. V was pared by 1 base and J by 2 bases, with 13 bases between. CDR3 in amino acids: CASSQGSQDYTDTQYF. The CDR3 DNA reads TGTGCCAGCAGCCAAGGCAGCCAGGACTACACAGATACGCAGTATTTT.

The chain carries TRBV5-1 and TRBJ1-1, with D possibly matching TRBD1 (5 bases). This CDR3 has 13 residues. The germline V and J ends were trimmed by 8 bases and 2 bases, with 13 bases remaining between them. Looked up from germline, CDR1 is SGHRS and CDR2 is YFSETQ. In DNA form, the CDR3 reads TGCGCCAGTGCTGATGGGGGTAACACTGAAGCTTTCTTT. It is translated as CASADGGNTEAFF.

The CDR3 region has the DNA TGCAGTGCTAGGTTCCAGAGACAGGGAGAACCCTATAGCAATCAGCCCCAGCATTTT. Encoded protein: CSARFQRQGEPYSNQPQHF. This rearrangement joins TRBV20-1 to TRBJ1-5, with TRBD1 matching over 7 bases. Per germline, CDR1 DFQATT and CDR2 SNEGSKA (reference sequence). The V gene end was trimmed by 3 bases and the J gene end by 0 bases; junction bases not matched to a gene: 17. The CDR3 contains 19 residues.

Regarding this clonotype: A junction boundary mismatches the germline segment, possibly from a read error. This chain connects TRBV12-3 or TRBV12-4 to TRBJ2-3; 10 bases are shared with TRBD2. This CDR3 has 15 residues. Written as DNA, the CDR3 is TGTGCCAGCAATTTAGCGGGGGGCCTCACAGATACGCAGTATTTT. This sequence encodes CASNLAGGLTDTQYF.

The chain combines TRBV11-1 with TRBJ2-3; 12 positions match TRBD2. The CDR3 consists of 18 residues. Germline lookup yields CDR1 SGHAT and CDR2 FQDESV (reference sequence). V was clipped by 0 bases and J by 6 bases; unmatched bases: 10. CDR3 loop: CASSLAETSGGRWDTQYF. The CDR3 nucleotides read TGTGCCAGCAGCTTAGCGGAGACTAGCGGGGGCCGCTGGGATACGCAGTATTTT. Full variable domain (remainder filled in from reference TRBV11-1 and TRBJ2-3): EAEVAQSPRYKITEKSQAVAFWCDPISGHATLYWYRQILGQGPELLVQFQDESVVDDSQLPKDRFSAERLKGVDSTLKIQPAELGDSAMYLCASSLAETSGGRWDTQYFGPGTRLTVL.

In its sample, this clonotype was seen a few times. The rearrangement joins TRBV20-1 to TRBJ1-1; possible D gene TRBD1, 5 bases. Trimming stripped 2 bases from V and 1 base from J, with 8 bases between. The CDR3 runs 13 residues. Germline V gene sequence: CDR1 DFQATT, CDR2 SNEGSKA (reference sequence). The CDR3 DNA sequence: TGCAGTGCTAGAAGGGGCTCGAACACTGAAGCTTTCTTT. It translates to CSARRGSNTEAFF.

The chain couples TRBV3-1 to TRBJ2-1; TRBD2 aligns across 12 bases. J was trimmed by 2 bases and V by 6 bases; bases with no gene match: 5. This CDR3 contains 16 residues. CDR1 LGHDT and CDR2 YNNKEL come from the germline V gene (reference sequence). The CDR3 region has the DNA TGTGCCAGCAGTTCAGGGACTAGCGGGCCCTACAATGAGCAGTTCTTC. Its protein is CASSSGTSGPYNEQFF.

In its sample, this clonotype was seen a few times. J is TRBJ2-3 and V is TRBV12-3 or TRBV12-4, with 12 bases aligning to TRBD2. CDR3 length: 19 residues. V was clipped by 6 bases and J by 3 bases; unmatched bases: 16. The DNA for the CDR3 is TGTGCCAGCAGCCGGACTAGCGGGAAAGGCACAGGGAGGACAGATACGCAGTATTTT. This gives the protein CASSRTSGKGTGRTDTQYF.

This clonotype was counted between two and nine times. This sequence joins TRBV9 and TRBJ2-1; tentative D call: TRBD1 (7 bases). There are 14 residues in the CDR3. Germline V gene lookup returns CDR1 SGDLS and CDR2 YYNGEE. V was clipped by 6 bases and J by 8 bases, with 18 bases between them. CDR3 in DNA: TGTGCCAGCAAGTCGGGGGCCCAGGGGGATGAGCAGTTCTTC. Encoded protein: CASKSGAQGDEQFF.

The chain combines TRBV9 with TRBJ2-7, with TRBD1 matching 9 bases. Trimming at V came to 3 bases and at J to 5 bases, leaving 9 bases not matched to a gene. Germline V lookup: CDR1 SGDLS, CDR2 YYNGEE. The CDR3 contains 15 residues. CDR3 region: CASSATGTGYNEQYF. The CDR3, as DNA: TGTGCCAGCAGCGCAACCGGGACAGGGTATAACGAGCAGTACTTC. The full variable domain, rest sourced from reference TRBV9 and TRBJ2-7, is DSGVTQTPKHLITATGQRVTLRCSPRSGDLSVYWYQQSLDQGLQFLIQYYNGEERAKGNILERFSAQQFPDLHSELNLSSLELGDSALYFCASSATGTGYNEQYFGPGTRLTVT.

The chain's CDR3 is CSVGTPRKLFF. CDR3 coding DNA: TGCAGCGTAGGGACACCCAGAAAACTGTTTTTT. This chain uses TRBV29-1 with TRBJ1-4; a possible D gene is TRBD1 (6 bases). The CDR3 is made up of 11 amino acids. The V and J ends lost 6 bases and 10 bases respectively, with 12 bases between them. Germline CDR1 and CDR2: SQVTM and ANQGSEA.

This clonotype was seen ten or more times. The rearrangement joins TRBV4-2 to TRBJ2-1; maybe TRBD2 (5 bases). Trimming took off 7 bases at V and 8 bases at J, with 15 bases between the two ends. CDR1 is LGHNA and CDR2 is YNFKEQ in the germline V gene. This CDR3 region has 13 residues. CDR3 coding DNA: TGTGCCAGCAAGGACCCTTGGAGGTATGAGCAGTTCTTC. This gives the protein CASKDPWRYEQFF.

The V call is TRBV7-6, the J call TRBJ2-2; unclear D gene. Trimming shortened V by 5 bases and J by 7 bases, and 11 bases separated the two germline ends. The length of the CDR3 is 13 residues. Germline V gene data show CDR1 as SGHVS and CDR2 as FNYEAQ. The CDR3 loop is CASSPRNDGELFF. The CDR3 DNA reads TGTGCCAGCAGCCCCCGGAACGACGGGGAGCTGTTTTTT.

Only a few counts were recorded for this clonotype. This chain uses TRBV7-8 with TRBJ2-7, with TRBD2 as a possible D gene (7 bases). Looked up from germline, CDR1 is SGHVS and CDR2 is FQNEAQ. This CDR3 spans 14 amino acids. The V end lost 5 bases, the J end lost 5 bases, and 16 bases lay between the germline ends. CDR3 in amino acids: CASSPLGGQDEQYF. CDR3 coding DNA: TGTGCCAGCAGCCCCCTCGGGGGGCAGGACGAGCAGTACTTC. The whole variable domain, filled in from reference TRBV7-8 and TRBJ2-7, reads GAGVSQSPRYKVAKRGQDVALRCDPISGHVSLFWYQQALGQGPEFLTYFQNEAQLDKSGLPSDRFFAERPEGSVSTLKIQRTQQEDSAVYLCASSPLGGQDEQYFGPGTRLTVT.

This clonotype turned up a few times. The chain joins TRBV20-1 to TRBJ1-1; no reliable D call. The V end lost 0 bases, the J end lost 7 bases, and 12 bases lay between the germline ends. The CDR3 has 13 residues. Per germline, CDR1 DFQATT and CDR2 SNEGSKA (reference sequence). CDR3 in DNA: TGCAGTGCTAGAGATCGCACCGGGTTTGAAGCTTTCTTT. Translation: CSARDRTGFEAFF.

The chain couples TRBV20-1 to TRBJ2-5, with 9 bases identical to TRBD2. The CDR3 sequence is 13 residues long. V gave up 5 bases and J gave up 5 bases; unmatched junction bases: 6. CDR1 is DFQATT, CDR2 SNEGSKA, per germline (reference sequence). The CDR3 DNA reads TGCAGTGCTCGTAGCGGGAGCGGGGAGACCCAGTACTTC. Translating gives CSARSGSGETQYF.

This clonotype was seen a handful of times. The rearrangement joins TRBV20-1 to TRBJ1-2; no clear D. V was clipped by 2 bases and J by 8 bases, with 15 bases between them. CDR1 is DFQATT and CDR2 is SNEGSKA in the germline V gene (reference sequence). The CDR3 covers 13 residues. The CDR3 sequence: CSARSGSVGGYTF. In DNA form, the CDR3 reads TGCAGTGCTAGATCTGGGTCAGTGGGCGGCTACACCTTC.

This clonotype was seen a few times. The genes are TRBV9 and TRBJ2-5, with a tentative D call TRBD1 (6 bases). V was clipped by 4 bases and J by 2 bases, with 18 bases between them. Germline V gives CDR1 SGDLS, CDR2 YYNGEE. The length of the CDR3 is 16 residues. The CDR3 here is CASSPWTATLQETQYF. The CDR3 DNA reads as TGTGCCAGCAGCCCTTGGACAGCAACTCTGCAAGAGACCCAGTACTTC.

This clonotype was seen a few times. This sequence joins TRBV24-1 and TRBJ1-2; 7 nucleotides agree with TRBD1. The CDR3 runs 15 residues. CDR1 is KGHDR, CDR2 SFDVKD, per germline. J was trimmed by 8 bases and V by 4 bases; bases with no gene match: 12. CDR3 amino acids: CATSEPGTDKGGYTF. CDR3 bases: TGTGCCACCAGTGAACCCGGGACAGATAAAGGCGGCTACACCTTC.

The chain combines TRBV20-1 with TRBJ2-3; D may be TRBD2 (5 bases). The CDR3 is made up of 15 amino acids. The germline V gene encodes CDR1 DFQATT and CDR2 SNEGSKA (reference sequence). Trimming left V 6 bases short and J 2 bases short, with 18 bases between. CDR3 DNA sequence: TGCAGTGCACGAAGTTGGGAACTAGACACAGATACGCAGTATTTT. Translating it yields CSARSWELDTDTQYF.

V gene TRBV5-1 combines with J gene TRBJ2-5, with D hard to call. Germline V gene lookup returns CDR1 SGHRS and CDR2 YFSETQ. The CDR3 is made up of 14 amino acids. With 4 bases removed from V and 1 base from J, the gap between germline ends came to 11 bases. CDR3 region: CASSPESAQETQYF. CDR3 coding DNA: TGCGCCAGCAGCCCGGAGTCGGCCCAAGAGACCCAGTACTTC.

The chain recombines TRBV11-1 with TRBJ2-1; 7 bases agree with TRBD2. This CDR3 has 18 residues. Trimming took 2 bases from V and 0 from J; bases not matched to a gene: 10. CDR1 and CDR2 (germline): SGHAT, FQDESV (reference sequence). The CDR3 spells CASSLKLSGGSSYNEQFF. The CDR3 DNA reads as TGTGCCAGCAGCTTAAAATTATCTGGCGGGAGCTCCTACAATGAGCAGTTCTTC.

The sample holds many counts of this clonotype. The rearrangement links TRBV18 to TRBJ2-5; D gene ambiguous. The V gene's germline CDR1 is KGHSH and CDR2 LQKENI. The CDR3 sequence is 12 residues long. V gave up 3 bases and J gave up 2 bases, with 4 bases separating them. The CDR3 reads CASSPIQETQYF. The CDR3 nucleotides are TGTGCCAGCTCACCGATTCAAGAGACCCAGTACTTC.